This TCR beta chain stems from a study of blood T cell repertoires in COVID-19. For the study at large: Acute-phase and convalescent COVID-19 samples originated in the United States, Italy and Spain. T cells, B-cell-depleted T cells, or PBMCs provided the cDNA or gDNA that served as material.

Original processing notes: Amplification of reference gene primers was used by the study to estimate nucleated cell counts. Sequenced by immunoSEQ multiplex PCR; TCRdb stores in-frame clones only, minus some. The DNA was the basis for D and trimming; V, J and clone size are from that table. The sample has 200,000 to 250,000 clones; 86% are singletons. CDR1 and CDR2 (germline): LGHNA, YNFKEQ. The CDR3 is 16 residues long. V was clipped by 3 bases and J by 3 bases; unmatched bases: 9. This clone was seen at least ten times. The genes are TRBV4-2 and TRBJ1-2, with 8 bases lining up with TRBD1. Sequenced sample: peripheral blood. The TCR sequence derives from a man in his 60s with acute or convalescent COVID-19. The CDR3 DNA reads as TGTGCCAGCAGCCACCCCAGGGGGCTCTGGGACTATGGCTACACCTTC. Protein product: CASSHPRGLWDYGYTF.